This T cell receptor (beta chain) originates from a study of cytomegalovirus exposure and HLA in healthy donors. Study details: Earlier, 150 million to 200 million T cells were analyzed, and 95 million to 140 million unique TCR beta sequences were found among them. A preliminary data release comprised 80 million to 95 million unique TCRs obtained from HLA-typed donors. Overall study results and limits: The study put 150 to 200 TCR beta chains on its list as cytomegalovirus-associated. TCR beta V- and J-gene trimming, according to a later analysis, was linked to a missense DCLRE1C variant.

Primers: 60 Vbeta forward and 13 Jbeta reverse. Assay used: immunoSEQ multiplex PCR; TCRdb lists only in-frame clones, some missing. The data hold 170,000 or so clones, with 80% observed a single time. Germline lookup yields CDR1 LGHNA and CDR2 YSLEER. The V gene lost 0 bases and the J gene lost 1 base, with 9 bases spanning the gap. This CDR3 region has 15 residues. As concerns this clone: The target antigen is unknown.

The specimen was PBMCs. This TCR came from a man aged 25-45 years in good health and CMV-seropositive. V is TRBV4-3 and J is TRBJ1-1; D not certain. The CDR3 sequence is CASSQEEGGNTEAFF. CDR3 DNA sequence: TGCGCCAGCAGCCAAGAGGAGGGCGGGAACACTGAAGCTTTCTTT.